This T cell receptor (beta chain) was sequenced in a study of shared clonotypes between healthy human individuals. Study observations and caveats: Researchers sampled blood only, noting tissue repertoires likely differ.

For this clone: Its target is unknown. Within the sample, other DNA sequences also encode this same CDR3.

Germline assignment: CDR1 SGHNT and CDR2 YYREEE (reference sequence). Trimming at V came to 3 bases and at J to 4 bases, leaving 6 bases not matched to a gene. This CDR3 is 15 amino acids long. Naive CD8 cells, CD45RO-negative and positively selected for CCR7, excluded terminally differentiated effector memory CD45RA+ cells. Data came from immunoSEQ multiplex PCR; TCRdb stores just in-frame clones and leaves some out. The sample lists around 1,900,000 clones; just over 90% were seen once. The TCR sequence derives from a man younger than 35 in good health. Some clones in this sample may be carry-over from other donors' samples. The sequencing input was naive CD8+ T cells from PBMCs. The chain uses TRBV5-4 and TRBJ2-1; 8 nucleotides align to TRBD2. This chain's CDR3 is CASSSKRETYNEQFF. CDR3 sequence (DNA): TGTGCCAGCAGCTCCAAGCGGGAGACGTACAATGAGCAGTTCTTC.